The rows below give T cell receptor beta chains drawn from one sample of a study of blood T cells in healthy people across ages. Via MiXCR, TCRdb re-called the 5' RACE reads, giving one row per CDR3 protein. Of 600,000 to 1,000,000 distinct CDR3 sequences listed, 58% were seen once; the top ten hold roughly 22%. Sample: blood. Receptors originate from a man younger than 40 in good health. Each CDR3 is given with its conserved first and last residue. A D gene is named only where the DNA matches it firmly. A clone size is listed for some rows: how often the clone was seen (once, few, many), or a class if it is expanded.

V	D	length	size	J	DNA	CDR3
TRBV27	NA	16	few	TRBJ2-1	TGTGCCAGCAGTTTTTCTCGGGGAACCTCCTACAATGAGCAGTTCTTC	CASSFSRGTSYNEQFF
TRBV4-3	NA	17	NA	TRBJ2-3	TGCGCCAGCAGCCAAGGCTCGTGGGTGGGTGTTTCAGATACGCAGTATTTT	CASSQGSWVGVSDTQYF
TRBV6-1	NA	17	NA	TRBJ2-7	TGTGCCAGCAGCCACGCCTCCGGGACAAGGAGCTCCTACGAGCAGTACTTC	CASSHASGTRSSYEQYF
TRBV29-1	TRBD2	13	few	TRBJ2-1	TGCAGCTCTAGGGGCGGGGGAGACAATGAGCAGTTCTTC	CSSRGGGDNEQFF
TRBV5-1	NA	12	NA	TRBJ2-7	TGCGCCAGCAGGGACCTGGAGTACGAGCAGTACTTC	CASRDLEYEQYF
TRBV9	NA	14	NA	TRBJ2-7	TGTGCCAGCAGCGTAGAGGTGGGAGGCGGCGAGCAGTACTTC	CASSVEVGGGEQYF
TRBV20-1	NA	14	NA	TRBJ2-7	TGCAGTGCTAGAGAGACGGGCAGGGCCTACGAGCAGTACTTC	CSARETGRAYEQYF
TRBV7-2	TRBD1	16	few	TRBJ2-7	TGTGCCAGCAGCTTAGATAGGGACAGGGGCTGGTACGAGCAGTACTTC	CASSLDRDRGWYEQYF
TRBV2	NA	12	NA	TRBJ2-5	TGTGCCAGCAGTAAGGGCTTAGAGACCCAGTACTTC	CASSKGLETQYF
TRBV20-1	NA	11	many	TRBJ2-5	TGCAGTGCTAGCGGCCAAGAGACCCAGTACTTC	CSASGQETQYF
TRBV6-5	NA	16	NA	TRBJ1-6	TGTGCCAGCAGTTACTCCTCCCAGGGGCTTCGGTCACCCCTCCACTTT	CASSYSSQGLRSPLHF
TRBV2	TRBD1	15	few	TRBJ2-1	TGTGCCAGCAGACCCGGGACAGGGGCGGACAATGAGCAGTTCTTC	CASRPGTGADNEQFF
TRBV2	NA	15	once	TRBJ2-5	TGTGCCAGCAATGAGCTGGGAGTCCAAGGAGAGACCCAGTACTTC	CASNELGVQGETQYF
TRBV4-2	NA	16	NA	TRBJ1-2	TGTGCCAGCAGCCAAGATGGTAGGAGGGCCCTCAGTGGCTACACCTTC	CASSQDGRRALSGYTF
TRBV6-2/TRBV6-3	NA	14	few	TRBJ2-6	TGTGCCAGCAGACGACTGAGCGGGGCCAACGTCCTGACTTTC	CASRRLSGANVLTF
TRBV13	TRBD2	15	few	TRBJ2-7	TGTGCCAGCAGCCTCTACGGGCGGGGGGCCTACGAGCAGTACTTC	CASSLYGRGAYEQYF
TRBV7-9	NA	15	once	TRBJ1-2	TGTGCCAGCAGCTTACGGGAGGGGGATAACTATGGCTACACCTTC	CASSLREGDNYGYTF
TRBV12-3/TRBV12-4	NA	13	few	TRBJ2-5	TGTGCCACGCGGGCAACCGGACAAGAGACCCAGTACTTC	CATRATGQETQYF
TRBV5-1	NA	14	NA	TRBJ2-7	TGCGCCAGCAGCCCCGGGATGAGGACCTACGAGCAGTACTTC	CASSPGMRTYEQYF
TRBV20-1	NA	14	NA	TRBJ1-1	TGCAGTGCGCGGAGGGGCTCCAGGCTCTCTGAAGCTTTCTTT	CSARRGSRLSEAFF
TRBV5-1	NA	15	NA	TRBJ2-3	TGCGCCAGCAGCCGGACGACAACTAGCACAGATACGCAGTATTTT	CASSRTTTSTDTQYF
TRBV28	NA	14	NA	TRBJ2-5	TGTGCCAGCAGCTGGCAGGGGATAGCAGAGACCCAGTACTTC	CASSWQGIAETQYF
TRBV20-1	NA	14	NA	TRBJ1-1	TGCAGTGCTAGAGGGCGTGGGAGGAACACTGAAGCTTTCTTT	CSARGRGRNTEAFF